This T cell receptor (beta chain) was found in a study of OX40 agonist ivuxolimab in advanced cancers. Study summary: Cohort: roughly 80% men, mean age 60, aged about 23 to 80.

Any history of autoimmune disease or systemic immunosuppression disqualified patients. CDR3 length equals 12 residues. Germline CDR1 reads SQVTM; CDR2 reads ANQGSEA. V lost 2 bases and J lost 2, with 6 bases in between. As to this clone: What it binds is not known.

Study results and caveats: Expanded clones were, on average, more numerous in CD8+ T cells than in CD4+. Some of the nonresponding patients also showed low levels of normalized T-cell clonal expansion.

The method was immunoSEQ multiplex PCR; TCRdb's version includes in-frame clones alone and lacks a portion of them. This sample has 100,000 to 120,000 clones, with approximately 89% found just once. Sequenced material: CD4+ or CD8+ T cells sorted from blood, taken in a trial of the OX40 agonist ivuxolimab. This receptor was obtained from an adult with an advanced solid tumor such as melanoma, head and neck, liver or kidney cancer. This chain links TRBV29-1 with TRBJ1-2, with D unresolved. The chain's CDR3 is CSVERGNYGYTF. Here the CDR3 DNA reads TGCAGCGTTGAAAGAGGGAACTATGGCTACACCTTC.